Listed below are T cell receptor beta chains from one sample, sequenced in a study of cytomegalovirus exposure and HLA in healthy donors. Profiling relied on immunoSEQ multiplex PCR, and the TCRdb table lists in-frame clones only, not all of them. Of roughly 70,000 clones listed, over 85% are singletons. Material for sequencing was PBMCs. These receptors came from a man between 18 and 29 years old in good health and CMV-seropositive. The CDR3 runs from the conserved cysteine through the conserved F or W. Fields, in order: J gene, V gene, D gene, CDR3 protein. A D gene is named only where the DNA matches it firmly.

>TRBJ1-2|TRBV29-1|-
CSVGDSYGYTF
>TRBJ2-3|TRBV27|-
CASSLAPSVGYTDTQYF
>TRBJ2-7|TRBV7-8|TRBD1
CASSTPGQGFDEQYF
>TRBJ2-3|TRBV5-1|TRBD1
CASSLGTGGKARTDTQYF
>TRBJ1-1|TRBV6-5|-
CASSYEVMNTEAFF
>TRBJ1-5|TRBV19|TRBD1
CASSEWDSNNQPQHF
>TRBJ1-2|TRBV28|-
CATVSNYGYTF
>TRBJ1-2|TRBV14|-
CASSQDRGHPGYTF
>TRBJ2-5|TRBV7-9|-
CASSPGQPKETQYF
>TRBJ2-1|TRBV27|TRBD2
CASRPTGTSTYNEQFF
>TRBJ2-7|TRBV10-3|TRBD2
CAISEGGSGRYYEQYF
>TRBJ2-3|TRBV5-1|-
CASSSLAGTDTQYF
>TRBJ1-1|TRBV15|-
CATRTANTEAFF
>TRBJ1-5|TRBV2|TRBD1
CASRGTGGNQPQHF
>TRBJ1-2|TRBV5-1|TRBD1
CASSLDRDYGYTF
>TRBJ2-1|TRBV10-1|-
CASSGGVVYNEQFF
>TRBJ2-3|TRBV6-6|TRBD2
CASNLAGGTDTQYF
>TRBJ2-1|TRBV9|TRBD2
CASSVILAGVNEQFF
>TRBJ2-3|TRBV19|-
CASGNRDWHNF
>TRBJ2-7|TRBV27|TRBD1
CASSLGTGAYEQYF
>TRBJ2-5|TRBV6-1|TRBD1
CASSGAGGAKTQYF
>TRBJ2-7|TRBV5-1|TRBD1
CASSRSGTGGSTYEQYF
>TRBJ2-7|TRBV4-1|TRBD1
CASSPGQGASYEQYF
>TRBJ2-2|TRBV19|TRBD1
CASSGQGNSGELFF
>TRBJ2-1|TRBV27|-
CASSPRARYNEQFF
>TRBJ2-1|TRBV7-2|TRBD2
CASSLALAGGNNEQFF
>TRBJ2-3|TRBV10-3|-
CAISESSGGGTDTQYF
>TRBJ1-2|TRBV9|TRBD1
CASSVGVWDRVNYGYTF
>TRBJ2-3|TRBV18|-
CASSMTRGDTDTQYF
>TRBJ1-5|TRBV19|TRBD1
CASSNLGQGFTPQHF
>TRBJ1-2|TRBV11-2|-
CASSLGEGNYGYTF
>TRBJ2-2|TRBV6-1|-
CASTEGLYFTGELFF
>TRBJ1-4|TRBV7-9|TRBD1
CASSTSTGAANEKLFF
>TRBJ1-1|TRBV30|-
CAWVGSGPEAFF
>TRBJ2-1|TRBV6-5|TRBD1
CASRSDRVYEQFF
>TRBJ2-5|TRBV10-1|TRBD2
CASSPGRGETQYF
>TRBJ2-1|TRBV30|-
CAWSAISNEQFF
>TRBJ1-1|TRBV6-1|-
CASSAATDEAFF
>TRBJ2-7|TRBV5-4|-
CASSFLPDSSYEQYF
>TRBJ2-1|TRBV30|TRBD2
CAWRPLAGVRNEQFF
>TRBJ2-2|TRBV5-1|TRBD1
CASSSGQGPYTGELFF
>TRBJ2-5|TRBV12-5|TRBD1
CASGVGQKRAETQYF
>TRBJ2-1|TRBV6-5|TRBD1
CASSYRGQGYPNEQFF
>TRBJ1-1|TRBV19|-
CASSIGTGFTEAFF
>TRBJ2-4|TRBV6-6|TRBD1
CASSPGTGGNIQYF
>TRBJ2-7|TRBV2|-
CASSDVGEKTYEQYF
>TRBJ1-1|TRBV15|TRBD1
CATSRSRDRDYEAFF
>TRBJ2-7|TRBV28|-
CASSLEVYEQYF
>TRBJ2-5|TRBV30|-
CACNPPAGGTSTQYF
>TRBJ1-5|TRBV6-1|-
CASTSGGSNQPQHF
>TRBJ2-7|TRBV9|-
CASSAGGGGSYEQYF
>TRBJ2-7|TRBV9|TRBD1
CASSGQPSSYEQYF
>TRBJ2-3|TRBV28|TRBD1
CASSPSGQIFDTQYF
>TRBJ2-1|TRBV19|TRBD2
CASSRTSAGGLYNEQFF